This TCR beta chain originates from a study of blood T cells in healthy people across ages. Study-level points and caveats: Naive and antigen-experienced cells were not separated, limiting conclusive comparison.

A word on this clonotype: Its antigen remains unknown.

CDR1 is MNHNS, CDR2 SASEGT, per germline. The CDR3 covers 16 residues. V lost 6 bases and J lost 0, with 16 bases in between. A J-beta primer mix and a sample-barcoded 5' primer were used in a second PCR of about 6 to 12 cycles. Every cDNA molecule bore a tag from a template-switch adaptor containing 12 random nucleotides. TCRdb reprocessed the 5' RACE reads via MiXCR and lists one record per CDR3 protein. The sample shows some 1.6 million distinct CDR3 sequences, around 35% of them seen only once. Sequencing was carried out using blood. The receptor was derived from a young woman in good health. The gene calls are TRBV6-1 and TRBJ2-3; D remains ambiguous. The CDR3 loop is CASSGIHILSTDTQYF. The CDR3 DNA reads TGTGCCAGCAGCGGAATCCACATCCTGAGCACAGATACGCAGTATTTT.